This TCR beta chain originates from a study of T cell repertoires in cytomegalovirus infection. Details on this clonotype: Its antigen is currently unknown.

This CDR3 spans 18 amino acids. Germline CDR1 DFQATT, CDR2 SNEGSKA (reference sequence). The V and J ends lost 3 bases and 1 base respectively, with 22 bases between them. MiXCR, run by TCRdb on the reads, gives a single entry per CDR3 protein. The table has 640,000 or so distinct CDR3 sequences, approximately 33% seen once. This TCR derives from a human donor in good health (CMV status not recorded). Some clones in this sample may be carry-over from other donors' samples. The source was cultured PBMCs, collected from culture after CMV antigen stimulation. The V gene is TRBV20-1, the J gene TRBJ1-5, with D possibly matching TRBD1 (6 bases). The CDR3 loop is CSASTGPEPDRSNQPQHF. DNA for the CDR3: TGCAGTGCTAGTACAGGGCCGGAGCCAGACCGGAGCAATCAGCCCCAGCATTTT.